This TCR beta chain was observed in a study of T cell repertoires in cytomegalovirus infection. Overall study context: Carrying CMV and the relevant HLA type showed in public TCR beta signatures.

Each CDR3 protein gets one entry after TCRdb re-called the reads with MiXCR. The table shows roughly 500,000 distinct CDR3 sequences, with about 10% occurring only once. Of note for this clonotype: Its antigen is as yet unknown.

The CDR3 loop spans 13 amino acids. The J segment lost 7 bases and the V segment lost 8 bases, leaving 6 bases of the junction unmatched. Study conclusions and caveats: Predominance within the ex vivo response was attributable to HLA-C-restricted CMV-specific TCR beta clonotypes. Pooled public TCR beta family frequency picked out CMV carriers with the relevant HLA.

The clonotype comes from a human donor in good health (CMV status not recorded). Some clones in this sample may be carry-over from other donors' samples. V gene TRBV12-3 or TRBV12-4 combines with J gene TRBJ2-1; 9 positions agree with TRBD2. Sequencing used PBMCs. CDR3 sequence (DNA): TGTGCCAGCCAACTCGGACTAGCGAATGAGCAGTTCTTC. This translates into CASQLGLANEQFF.